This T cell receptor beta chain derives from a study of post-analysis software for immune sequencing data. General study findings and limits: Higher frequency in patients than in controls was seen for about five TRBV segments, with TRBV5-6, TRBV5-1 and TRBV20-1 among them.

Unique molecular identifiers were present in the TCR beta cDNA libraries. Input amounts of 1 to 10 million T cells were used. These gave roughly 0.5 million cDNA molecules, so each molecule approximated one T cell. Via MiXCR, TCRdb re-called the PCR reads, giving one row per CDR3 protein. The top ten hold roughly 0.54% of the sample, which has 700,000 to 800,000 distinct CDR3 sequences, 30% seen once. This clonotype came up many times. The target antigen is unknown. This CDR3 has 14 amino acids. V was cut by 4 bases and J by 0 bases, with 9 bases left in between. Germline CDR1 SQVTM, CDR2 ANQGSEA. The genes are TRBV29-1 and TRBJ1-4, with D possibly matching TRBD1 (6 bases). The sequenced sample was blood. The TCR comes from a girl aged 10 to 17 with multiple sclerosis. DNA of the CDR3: TGCAGCGTTGCCCCAGGGGCAACTAATGAAAAACTGTTTTTT. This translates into CSVAPGATNEKLFF.